The entry below gives a single T cell receptor (beta chain) sequence along with its context. This entry comes from a study of T cell responses to AZD1222 COVID-19 vaccine. V dropped 1 base and J dropped 6 bases, with 9 bases sitting between them. Germline CDR1 and CDR2: GTSNPN and SVGIG (reference sequence). The CDR3 has 12 residues. This table comes from immunoSEQ multiplex PCR, and its TCRdb copy is limited to in-frame clones, with some not included. The data contain approximately 160,000 clones, roughly 94% of them singletons. The sample here was peripheral blood, taken 28 days after the second AZD1222 dose. This TCR derives from an adult who received the AZD1222 COVID-19 vaccine. The V and J genes are TRBV30 and TRBJ1-2; no reliable D call. The CDR3 spells CAWSAWRDGYTF. As DNA, the CDR3 is TGTGCCTGGAGTGCCTGGAGGGATGGCTACACCTTC.